A selection of T cell receptor beta chains follows, all from one sample in a study of cytomegalovirus exposure and HLA in healthy donors. The method was immunoSEQ multiplex PCR; TCRdb's version includes in-frame clones alone and lacks a portion of them. This table has 110,000 or so clones, roughly 15% appearing once. The sample was PBMCs. These receptor sequences come from a female donor in good health and CMV-seronegative. The CDR3 runs from the conserved cysteine through the conserved F or W. A D gene is named only where the DNA matches it firmly. The size field is filled for only some rows; it gives once, few, many or a size class.

CDR3: CASSLTGSYEQYF; DNA: TGTGCCAGCAGTTTAACAGGCTCCTACGAGCAGTACTTC; size: few; J: TRBJ2-7; D: NA; V: TRBV27
CDR3: CASSPLQGTTNEKLFF; DNA: TGTGCCAGCTCACCGCTACAGGGAACGACTAATGAAAAACTGTTTTTT; size: NA; J: TRBJ1-4; D: NA; V: TRBV18
CDR3: CSVSVQGNIQYF; DNA: TGCAGCGTCAGCGTCCAGGGTAACATTCAGTACTTC; size: few; J: TRBJ2-4; D: NA; V: TRBV29-1
CDR3: CASSSAPDTQYF; DNA: TGTGCCAGCAGCAGCGCCCCAGATACGCAGTATTTT; size: few; J: TRBJ2-3; D: NA; V: TRBV5-6
CDR3: CASHMGQENSPLHF; DNA: TGTGCCAGTCACATGGGACAGGAGAATTCACCCCTCCACTTT; size: few; J: TRBJ1-6; D: TRBD1; V: TRBV27
CDR3: CASSSGTSSYNEQFF; DNA: TGTGCCAGTAGCTCCGGGACTAGTTCCTACAATGAGCAGTTCTTC; size: few; J: TRBJ2-1; D: TRBD2; V: TRBV19
CDR3: CASSEALAGGRGTQYF; DNA: TGTGCCAGCAGTGAAGCGCTAGCGGGAGGGCGGGGGACCCAGTACTTC; size: few; J: TRBJ2-5; D: TRBD2; V: TRBV2
CDR3: CASSVQRGSNEQFF; DNA: TGTGCCAGCAGCGTCCAGCGGGGGAGTAATGAGCAGTTCTTC; size: few; J: TRBJ2-1; D: TRBD2; V: TRBV9
CDR3: CSVEATQGDTF; DNA: TGCAGCGTTGAAGCCACACAGGGGGACACCTTC; size: few; J: TRBJ1-2; D: TRBD1; V: TRBV29-1
CDR3: CASSAGKAFF; DNA: TGTGCCAGCAGCGCAGGAAAAGCTTTCTTT; size: few; J: TRBJ1-1; D: NA; V: TRBV6-1
CDR3: CASSLPAGGYNEQFF; DNA: TGTGCCAGCAGTCTACCCGCGGGGGGGTACAATGAGCAGTTCTTC; size: few; J: TRBJ2-1; D: TRBD2; V: TRBV9
CDR3: CASSVGLAGASYEQYF; DNA: TGCGCCAGCAGTGTTGGACTAGCGGGAGCCTCCTACGAGCAGTACTTC; size: NA; J: TRBJ2-7; D: TRBD2; V: TRBV10-1
CDR3: CASSSRGETQYF; DNA: TGTGCCAGCAGCTCCAGGGGTGAGACCCAGTACTTC; size: few; J: TRBJ2-5; D: NA; V: TRBV7-2
CDR3: CASTRRGDGYTF; DNA: TGTGCCAGCACCCGACGGGGGGATGGCTACACCTTC; size: few; J: TRBJ1-2; D: NA; V: TRBV6-6
CDR3: CASSLSRTGSGNTIYF; DNA: TGCGCCAGCAGCTTGTCGCGGACAGGATCTGGAAACACCATATATTTT; size: few; J: TRBJ1-3; D: TRBD1; V: TRBV5-1
CDR3: CASSRYNEQFF; DNA: TGTGCCAGCAGCCGTTACAATGAGCAGTTCTTC; size: few; J: TRBJ2-1; D: NA; V: TRBV9
CDR3: CASSIGTSGNYEQYF; DNA: TGTGCCAGTAGTATCGGGACTAGCGGGAACTACGAGCAGTACTTC; size: once; J: TRBJ2-7; D: TRBD2; V: TRBV19
CDR3: CASSESVSEYEQFF; DNA: TGTGCCAGCAGTGAAAGTGTTAGCGAGTATGAGCAGTTCTTC; size: NA; J: TRBJ2-1; D: NA; V: TRBV6-1
CDR3: CASSLGTSGGAGEQFF; DNA: TGTGCCAGCAGCTTAGGGACTAGCGGGGGGGCTGGTGAGCAGTTCTTC; size: NA; J: TRBJ2-1; D: TRBD2; V: TRBV11-3
CDR3: CASSVGPRAGGENEQFF; DNA: TGTGCCAGCAGCGTAGGGCCGAGGGCGGGAGGGGAAAATGAGCAGTTCTTC; size: few; J: TRBJ2-1; D: TRBD2; V: TRBV9
CDR3: CATRGLAGLQETQYF; DNA: TGTGCCACTCGGGGACTAGCGGGACTCCAAGAGACCCAGTACTTC; size: few; J: TRBJ2-5; D: TRBD2; V: TRBV15
CDR3: CASIDRTGGTEAFF; DNA: TGTGCCAGCATCGATCGAACAGGGGGCACTGAAGCTTTCTTT; size: few; J: TRBJ1-1; D: TRBD1; V: TRBV25-1